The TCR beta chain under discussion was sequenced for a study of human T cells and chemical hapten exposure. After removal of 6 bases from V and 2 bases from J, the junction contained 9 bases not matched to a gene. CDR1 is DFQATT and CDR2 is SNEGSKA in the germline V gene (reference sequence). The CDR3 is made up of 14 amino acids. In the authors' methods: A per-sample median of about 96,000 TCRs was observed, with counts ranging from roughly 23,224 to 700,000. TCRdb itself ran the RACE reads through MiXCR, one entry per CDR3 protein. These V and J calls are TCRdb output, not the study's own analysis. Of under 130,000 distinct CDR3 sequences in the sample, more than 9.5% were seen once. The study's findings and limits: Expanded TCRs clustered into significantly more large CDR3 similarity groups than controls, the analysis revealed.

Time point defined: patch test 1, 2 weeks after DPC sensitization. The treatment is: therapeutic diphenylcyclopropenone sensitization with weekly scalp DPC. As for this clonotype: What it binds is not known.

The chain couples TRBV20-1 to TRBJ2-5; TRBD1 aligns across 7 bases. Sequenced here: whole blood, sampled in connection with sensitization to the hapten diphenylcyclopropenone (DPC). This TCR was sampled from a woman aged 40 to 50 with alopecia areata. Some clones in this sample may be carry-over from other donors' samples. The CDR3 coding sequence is TGCAGTGCGGTCCCGGGACAGTTGCAAGAGACCCAGTACTTC. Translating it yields CSAVPGQLQETQYF.